The 9 T cell receptor beta chains given below trace back to one sample, sequenced in a study of blood T cell repertoires in COVID-19. Profiling relied on immunoSEQ multiplex PCR, and the TCRdb table lists in-frame clones only, not all of them. The sample records over 85,000 clones, about 88% being singletons. The sequencing input was peripheral blood. These receptor sequences come from an elderly woman with active COVID-19.

This clone has just one count. This chain connects TRBV21-1 to TRBJ2-7; the table's TRBD1 call for D was not verified on the DNA. TRBV21-1 is recorded as a pseudogene. CDR3 length: 16 amino acids. CDR3 in amino acids: CASSIRVGQGRHEQYF. The CDR3 DNA sequence: TGTGCCAGCAGCATCCGAGTGGGGCAGGGGCGCCACGAGCAGTACTTC.

This clone was counted between two and nine times. CDR3 nucleotides: TGTGCCAGTAGTATGAGCTGGAGCTCCTACGAGCAGTACTTC. Translated, it gives CASSMSWSSYEQYF. The chain combines TRBV19 with TRBJ2-7; D ambiguous. The CDR3 is made up of 14 amino acids. Trimming took 3 bases from V and 0 from J, leaving 9 bases between them. In germline, CDR1 is LNHDA, CDR2 SQIVND (reference sequence).

The chain couples TRBV29-1 to TRBJ2-3; D gene unclear. Trimming took 7 bases from V and 6 from J, leaving 17 bases between them. Looked up from germline, CDR1 is SQVTM and CDR2 is ANQGSEA. The CDR3 is 13 amino acids. This chain's CDR3 is CSAPPLPGDTQYF. The CDR3 nucleotides are TGCAGCGCCCCCCCCCTTCCCGGGGATACGCAGTATTTT.

The chain links TRBV29-1 to TRBJ1-1, with D hard to call. The germline gives CDR1 SQVTM, CDR2 ANQGSEA. The V and J ends lost 7 bases and 3 bases respectively, with 9 bases between them. The CDR3 consists of 11 residues. CDR3 coding DNA: TGCAGCGGGAGGCGCGACACTGAAGCTTTCTTT. This encodes CSGRRDTEAFF. Looking up the rest from reference TRBV29-1 and TRBJ1-1 gives the full variable domain: SAVISQKPSRDICQRGTSLTIQCQVDSQVTMMFWYRQQPGQSLTLIATANQGSEATYESGFVIDKFPISRPNLTFSTLTVSNMSPEDSSIYLCSGRRDTEAFFGQGTRLTVV.

J is TRBJ2-2 and V is TRBV19; 8 bases are a match to TRBD2. The germline CDR1 and CDR2 sequences are LNHDA and SQIVND (reference sequence). V was clipped by 3 bases and J by 5 bases; unmatched bases: 11. The CDR3 length is 17 residues. CDR3 nucleotide sequence: TGTGCCAGTAGTATTGTGTCAGGTACTAGCGGTACCGGGGAGCTGTTTTTT. This translates into CASSIVSGTSGTGELFF.

The rearrangement uses TRBV18 and TRBJ1-6, with 8 bases identical to TRBD1. Looked up from germline, CDR1 is KGHSH and CDR2 is LQKENI. The CDR3 is 15 residues long. V lost 2 bases and J lost 9; bases outside the gene matches: 6. Written as DNA, the CDR3 is TGTGCCAGCTCACCAATAGACAGGGGCGGTTCACCCCTCCACTTT. It yields the protein CASSPIDRGGSPLHF.

Only one count was recorded for this clone. The chain employs TRBV3-1 (or the pseudogene TRBV3-2) and TRBJ2-1; TRBD2 matches at 10 bases. The CDR3 contains 16 residues. Germline CDR1 reads LGHDT; CDR2 reads YNNKEL (reference sequence). Trimming took 3 bases from V and 2 from J; bases not matched to a gene: 4. CDR3 bases: TGTGCCAGCAGCCATGGACTAGCGGTCACCTACAATGAGCAGTTCTTC. Translated: CASSHGLAVTYNEQFF.

The chain joins TRBV7-7 to TRBJ2-5; 8 nucleotides agree with TRBD1. Per the germline V gene, CDR1 is SSHAT and CDR2 is FNYEAQ (reference sequence). Trimming took 5 bases from V and 1 from J; bases not matched to a gene: 9. CDR3 length equals 16 residues. The CDR3 region has the DNA TGTGCCAGCAGCCCGGACAGGGAGGTACTCCAAGAGACCCAGTACTTC. This sequence encodes CASSPDREVLQETQYF.

This chain uses TRBV3-1 (or the pseudogene TRBV3-2) with TRBJ2-2; TRBD2 matches at 15 bases. Trimming at V came to 2 bases and at J to 5 bases, leaving 9 bases not matched to a gene. The germline V gene encodes CDR1 LGHDT and CDR2 YNNKEL (reference sequence). The CDR3 contains 19 residues. CDR3 sequence: CASSQRTSGRAGKTGELFF. The CDR3 DNA reads TGTGCCAGCAGCCAACGGACTAGCGGGAGGGCCGGAAAGACCGGGGAGCTGTTTTTT.